This TCR beta chain came from a study of spatial heterogeneity in lung cancer. General study findings and limits: Counts of expanded intratumoral alpha and beta TCRs tracked tumor mutation counts.

From the 5' RACE reads, TCRdb called clonotypes with MiXCR, one entry per CDR3 protein. The sample includes 4,500 to 6,000 distinct CDR3 sequences, 4.8% of them seen just once. Stated time point: sample taken at primary tumor resection. This clonotype counts as large. The target antigen is unknown. This beta chain is an unintended read in a library built for alpha chains; its size means little. Trimming stripped 6 bases from V and 4 bases from J, with 21 bases between. Per the germline V gene, CDR1 is MDHEN and CDR2 is SYDVKM. The CDR3 contains 16 residues. The V gene is TRBV28, the J gene TRBJ1-2; possible D gene TRBD1, 6 bases. The source material was lung tumor tissue, sampled at surgery. The sequence came from a male donor with early-stage non-small cell lung cancer. The DNA of the CDR3 is TGTGCCAGCAGCTTCGCGGAGGGGGGGCATTTCTATGGCTACACCTTC. Amino acids: CASSFAEGGHFYGYTF.